This record concerns one T cell receptor (beta chain) sequence. Germline CDR1 SGHNT, CDR2 YYREEE (reference sequence). The ends were cut back, 2 bases at V and 5 bases at J, with 20 bases in the middle. The CDR3 sequence is 17 residues long. These data originate in a study of cytotoxic CD8 clonotypes in ibrutinib-treated CLL. Study background: Within the patient group, around twelve were relapsed/refractory and fewer than 16 treatment-naive, and around 17 were IGHV unmutated.

The protocol was immunoSEQ multiplex PCR, while the TCRdb copy is restricted to in-frame clones and leaves out a portion. The sample has 55,000 to 80,000 clones; 57% are singletons. Source: PBMCs, taken after 12 months of ibrutinib treatment. The chain recombines TRBV5-4 with TRBJ2-1; D is ambiguous. This receptor was identified in a human donor with chronic lymphocytic leukemia. The CDR3 DNA reads TGTGCCAGCAGCTTACCGGACCGGGTTAGGCGTAACAATGAGCAGTTCTTC. Residues: CASSLPDRVRRNNEQFF.